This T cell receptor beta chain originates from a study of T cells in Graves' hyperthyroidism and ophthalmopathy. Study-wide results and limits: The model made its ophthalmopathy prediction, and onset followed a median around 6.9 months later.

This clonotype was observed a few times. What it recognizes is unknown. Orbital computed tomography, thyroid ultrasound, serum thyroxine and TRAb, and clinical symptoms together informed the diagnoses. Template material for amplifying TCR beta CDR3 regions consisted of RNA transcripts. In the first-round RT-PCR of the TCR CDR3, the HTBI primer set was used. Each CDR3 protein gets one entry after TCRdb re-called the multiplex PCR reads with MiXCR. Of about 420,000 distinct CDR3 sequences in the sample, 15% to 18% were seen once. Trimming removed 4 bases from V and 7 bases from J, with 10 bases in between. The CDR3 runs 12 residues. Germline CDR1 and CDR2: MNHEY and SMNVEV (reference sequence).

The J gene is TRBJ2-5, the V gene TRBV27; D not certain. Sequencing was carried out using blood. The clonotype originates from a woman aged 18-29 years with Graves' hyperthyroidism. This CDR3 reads CASSSSFTTQYF. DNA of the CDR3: TGTGCCAGCAGTTCCTCCTTTACGACCCAGTACTTC.